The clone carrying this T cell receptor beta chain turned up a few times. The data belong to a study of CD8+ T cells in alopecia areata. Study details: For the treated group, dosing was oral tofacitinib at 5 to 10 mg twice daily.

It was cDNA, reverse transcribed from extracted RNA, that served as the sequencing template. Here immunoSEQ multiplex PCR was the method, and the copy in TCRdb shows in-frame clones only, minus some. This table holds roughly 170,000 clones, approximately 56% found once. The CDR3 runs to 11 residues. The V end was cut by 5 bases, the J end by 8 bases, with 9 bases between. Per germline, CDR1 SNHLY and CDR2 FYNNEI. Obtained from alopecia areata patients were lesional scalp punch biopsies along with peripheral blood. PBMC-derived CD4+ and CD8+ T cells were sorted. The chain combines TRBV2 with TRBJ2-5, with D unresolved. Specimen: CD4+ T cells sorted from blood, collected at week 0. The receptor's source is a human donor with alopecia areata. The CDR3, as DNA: TGTGCCAGCAGTAGGGAAATCACCCAGTACTTC. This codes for CASSREITQYF.